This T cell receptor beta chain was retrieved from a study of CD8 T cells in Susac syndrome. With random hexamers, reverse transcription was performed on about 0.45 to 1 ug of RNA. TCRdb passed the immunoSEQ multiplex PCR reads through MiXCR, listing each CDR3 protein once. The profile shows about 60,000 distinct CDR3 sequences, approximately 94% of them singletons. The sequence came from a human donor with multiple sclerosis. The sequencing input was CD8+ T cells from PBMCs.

As DNA, the CDR3 is TGTGCCAGCAGCTTAGAGGGGGACAGGGTTAATGGCTACACCTTC. Its protein product is CASSLEGDRVNGYTF. The gene calls are TRBV13 and TRBJ1-2, with TRBD1 matching 9 bases. V dropped 1 base and J dropped 6; count of bases not matched to a gene: 6. The CDR3 is 15 residues long. The germline V gene encodes CDR1 PRHDT and CDR2 FYEKMQ (reference sequence).